Listed here is a single T cell receptor beta chain. Within the sample, other DNA sequences also encode this same CDR3. The sample comes from a study of radiotherapy plus CTLA-4 blockade in lung cancer. TCRdb's copy holds only in-frame clones and misses some; the assay was immunoSEQ multiplex PCR. The table shows about 120,000 clones, with about 77% occurring only once. Enrolled patients, whose metastatic non-small-cell lung cancer was chemo-refractory, received focal radiation plus CTLA-4 blockade with ipilimumab. The source was peripheral blood, collected from a patient treated with radiotherapy plus ipilimumab. The clonotype was recovered from a human donor with non-small cell lung cancer who had a partial response to radiotherapy plus ipilimumab.

The CDR3: CASSLETGMFSGNTIYF. In DNA, the CDR3 is TGTGCCAGCAGCTTGGAGACAGGGATGTTCTCTGGAAACACCATATATTTT. This chain links TRBV5-6 with TRBJ1-3; 7 nucleotides agree with TRBD1. Per the germline V gene, CDR1 is SGHDT and CDR2 is YYEEEE. Germline trimming cut 0 bases from V and 0 bases from J; bases unmatched to any gene: 6. This CDR3 has 17 residues.